These 8 T cell receptor beta chains share one sample of origin, sequenced in a study of blood T cell repertoires in COVID-19 (dated by TCRdb to about 2020). To prepare the library, the immunoSEQ multiplex PCR assay was applied. In its TCRdb copy, this immuneACCESS table keeps in-frame sequences only and misses some clones. Where compared with another copy, unresolved V genes explain less than half of these, and the others have no known cause. This sample comprises more than 120,000 clones, more than 70% of them detected only once. The ten largest clones capture more than 25% of the sample. Sequencing used peripheral blood. The receptor source for this set is a human donor in a cohort sampled during active COVID-19.

The chain is built from TRBV4-1 and TRBJ2-2; 11 nucleotides line up with TRBD2. Unmatched junction bases numbered 9, after V lost 3 bases and J lost 9 bases. The CDR3 loop spans 16 amino acids. Germline lookup yields CDR1 MGHRA and CDR2 YSYEKL. The CDR3 protein is CASSHSLAGGPRELFF. Written as DNA, the CDR3 is TGCGCCAGCAGCCATTCCTTAGCGGGGGGGCCCCGGGAGCTGTTTTTT.

The chain couples TRBV6-7 to TRBJ1-2, with D unclear. TRBV6-7 qualifies as an ORF whose function is uncertain. Trimming cost V 11 bases and J 4 bases, with 23 bases left between them. The CDR3 spans 15 residues. The CDR3 nucleotides are TGTGCCGGGTTTAGCCCCCACTCCCCGCCCTATGGCTACACCTTC. Protein product: CAGFSPHSPPYGYTF.

This chain uses TRBV9 with TRBJ1-3; possible D gene TRBD1, 6 bases. The CDR3 runs to 16 residues. Between the trimmed V and J ends, which lost 3 bases and 0 bases, there was a span of 13 bases. Germline lookup yields CDR1 SGDLS and CDR2 YYNGEE. CDR3 in DNA: TGTGCCAGCAGCGGCCACCAGGGGCACTCTGGAAACACCATATATTTT. Encoded protein: CASSGHQGHSGNTIYF.

This clone was counted only a few times. This chain joins TRBV25-1 and TRBJ2-7, with TRBD1 identical over 9 bases. The V gene's germline CDR1 is MGHDK and CDR2 SYGVNS. This CDR3 is 15 amino acids long. Trimming cost V 6 bases and J 4 bases; bases outside gene matches: 10. The CDR3 spells CASSHTGGRKYEQYF. CDR3 nucleotides: TGTGCCAGCAGCCATACAGGGGGCAGAAAGTACGAGCAGTACTTC.

The DNA of the CDR3 is TGTGCCAGCAGCCGAATGCGCGGGACAGGGGGCGCGGAGACCCAGTACTTC. Residues: CASSRMRGTGGAETQYF. The J gene is TRBJ2-5, the V gene TRBV7-9, with 12 nucleotides matching TRBD1. The CDR3 sequence is 17 residues long. Germline values: CDR1 SEHNR, CDR2 FQNEAQ (reference sequence). With 5 bases clipped from V and 5 bases from J, the junction kept 12 bases outside the gene matches.

V gene TRBV13 combines with J gene TRBJ2-7, with 7 nucleotides matching TRBD1. The CDR3 is 16 amino acids. Germline values: CDR1 PRHDT, CDR2 FYEKMQ (reference sequence). Trimming removed 5 bases from V and 0 bases from J; junction bases left unmatched: 10. The CDR3, as DNA: TGTGCCAGCAGCGGCCCGGGACAGAGGAGCTCCTACGAGCAGTACTTC. This sequence encodes CASSGPGQRSSYEQYF.

The gene calls are TRBV3-1 (or the pseudogene TRBV3-2) and TRBJ2-7, with 7 bases fitting TRBD1. The CDR3 spans 16 residues. Germline CDR1 reads LGHDT; CDR2 reads YNNKEL (reference sequence). J lost 0 bases, V lost 3 bases, and 8 bases had no gene match. CDR3 nucleotide sequence: TGTGCCAGCAGCCATGCCAGGGGACAGTTCTCCTACGAGCAGTACTTC. Protein sequence: CASSHARGQFSYEQYF.

The chain links TRBV6-6 to TRBJ1-6, with D possibly being TRBD1 (6 bases). Germline CDR1 MNHNY, CDR2 SVGAGI (reference sequence). The CDR3 extends over 15 amino acids. The V end was cut by 6 bases, the J end by 11 bases, with 20 bases between. The DNA of the CDR3 is TGTGCCAGCAGCCCCTATGGGCAGGGGTTAACACCCCTCCACTTT. This codes for CASSPYGQGLTPLHF.